Each of the 25 T cell receptor beta chains below was sequenced from the same sample in a study of patients and donors after allogeneic stem cell transplantation. MiXCR, applied by TCRdb to the RT-PCR reads, yields one record per CDR3 protein. This sample has hundreds of thousands of distinct CDR3 sequences, with 16% found just once. What was sequenced was blood, either unsorted or a sorted T cell fraction (not recorded which). Receptors were obtained from a human donor who was either an allogeneic HSCT recipient or a stem cell or donor lymphocyte infusion donor (not recorded which). It is not recorded whose cells these are; they may come from a transplant donor.

There are a few counts of this clonotype. The chain uses TRBV7-8 and TRBJ2-7; D possibly corresponds to TRBD1 (6 bases). With 2 bases removed from V and 3 bases from J, the gap between germline ends came to 14 bases. The germline V gene encodes CDR1 SGHVS and CDR2 FQNEAQ. The CDR3 is made up of 15 amino acids. The CDR3 is CASSLQGFLVYEQYF. DNA of the CDR3: TGTGCCAGCAGCTTACAGGGGTTTTTGGTCTACGAGCAGTACTTC. Together with reference TRBV7-8 and TRBJ2-7, the CDR3 gives the full variable domain: GAGVSQSPRYKVAKRGQDVALRCDPISGHVSLFWYQQALGQGPEFLTYFQNEAQLDKSGLPSDRFFAERPEGSVSTLKIQRTQQEDSAVYLCASSLQGFLVYEQYFGPGTRLTVT.

V and J are TRBV7-2 and TRBJ2-1; 13 bases align to TRBD2. Germline CDR1 is SGHTA and CDR2 is FQGNSA. The V and J ends lost 3 bases and 10 bases, in that order; junction bases with no gene match: 9. This CDR3 spans 16 amino acids. CDR3 DNA sequence: TGTGCCAGCAGCTTTGGGGGGACTAGCGGGGCCCGGGAGCAGTTCTTC. Residues: CASSFGGTSGAREQFF.

The V gene is TRBV6-6, the J gene TRBJ2-2; unclear D gene. The germline V gene has CDR1 MNHNY and CDR2 SVGAGI (reference sequence). The CDR3 extends over 12 amino acids. The germline V and J ends were trimmed by 3 bases and 6 bases, with 5 bases remaining between them. The CDR3 region has the DNA TGTGCCAGCAGTTATAATGCCGGGGAGCTGTTTTTT. The encoded protein is CASSYNAGELFF.

This clonotype was detected ten times or more. The CDR3 is CASSLAGTGNYGYTF. The DNA for the CDR3 is TGTGCCAGCAGCCTAGCCGGGACAGGGAACTATGGCTACACCTTC. The rearrangement joins TRBV16 to TRBJ1-2, with 9 positions matching TRBD1. This CDR3 has 15 amino acids. Germline V CDR1 and CDR2: KGHSY, FQNENV. J was trimmed by 2 bases and V by 4 bases; bases with no gene match: 5.

The sample holds a few counts of this clonotype. The chain joins TRBV5-5 to TRBJ2-5, with D uncertain. The germline V gene encodes CDR1 SGHKS and CDR2 YYEKEE (reference sequence). This CDR3 region has 15 residues. V was pared by 0 bases and J by 5 bases, with 14 bases between. CDR3 sequence: CASSLEGTMGETQYF. In nucleotides, the CDR3 is TGTGCCAGCAGCTTGGAAGGTACCATGGGGGAGACCCAGTACTTC.

The sample holds many counts of this clonotype. This sequence joins TRBV29-1 and TRBJ2-2, with D possibly matching TRBD2 (6 bases). The CDR3 loop spans 13 amino acids. Between the trimmed V and J ends, which lost 1 base and 5 bases, there was a span of 8 bases. Germline V gene sequence: CDR1 SQVTM, CDR2 ANQGSEA. In nucleotides, the CDR3 is TGCAGCGTTGAAGGGAGGGGTACCGGGGAGCTGTTTTTT. Protein sequence: CSVEGRGTGELFF.

This clonotype was seen ten or more times. The gene calls are TRBV10-3 and TRBJ2-3, with D possibly being TRBD1 (6 bases). CDR1 is ENHRY and CDR2 is SYGVKD in the germline V gene. This CDR3 spans 14 amino acids. The germline V and J ends were trimmed by 7 bases and 4 bases, with 15 bases remaining between them. CDR3 sequence reads: CAINRQELADTQYF. The DNA of the CDR3 is TGTGCCATCAATAGACAGGAATTGGCAGATACGCAGTATTTT.

V and J are TRBV5-1 and TRBJ2-7; 11 positions agree with TRBD2. The CDR3 length is 15 residues. The germline CDR1 and CDR2 sequences are SGHRS and YFSETQ. With V trimmed by 0 bases and J by 7 bases, 6 bases remained unmatched. The chain's CDR3 is CASSLASGGPWEQYF. For the CDR3, the DNA is TGCGCCAGCAGCTTGGCTAGCGGGGGGCCCTGGGAGCAGTACTTC.

This clonotype has a handful of counts. The DNA of the CDR3 is TGCGCCAGCAGCCCCGGGACAGATGGGATTCAGCCCCAGCATTTT. Translation: CASSPGTDGIQPQHF. This chain connects TRBV5-1 to TRBJ1-5; TRBD1 matches 7 bases. From germline, CDR1 is SGHRS and CDR2 YFSETQ. CDR3 size: 15 residues. With 4 bases clipped from V and 6 bases from J, the junction kept 10 bases outside the gene matches.

V and J are TRBV11-1 and TRBJ2-6; D possibly corresponds to TRBD1 (6 bases). Deletions cut 1 base from V and 0 bases from J, with 13 bases between. The CDR3 sequence is 18 residues long. CDR1 and CDR2 (germline): SGHAT, FQDESV (reference sequence). CDR3 amino acids: CASSLGAGASSGANVLTF. In nucleotides, the CDR3 is TGTGCCAGCAGCTTAGGGGCAGGGGCCAGCTCTGGGGCCAACGTCCTGACTTTC.

This clonotype occurred a few times. The V gene is TRBV27, the J gene TRBJ1-1; D not certain. Germline values: CDR1 MNHEY, CDR2 SMNVEV (reference sequence). This CDR3 has 15 amino acids. The V end lost 3 bases, the J end lost 5 bases, and 16 bases lay between the germline ends. The chain's CDR3 is CASSFRGRRITEAFF. The CDR3 DNA is TGTGCCAGCAGTTTTCGTGGCAGGCGGATTACTGAAGCTTTCTTT.

This clonotype has just a few counts. The CDR3 region is CASSRPGNQPQHF. CDR3 in DNA: TGTGCCAGCAGTCGGCCGGGCAATCAGCCCCAGCATTTT. This sequence joins TRBV28 and TRBJ1-5; D is unclear. The CDR3 spans 13 residues. V lost 5 bases and J 2 bases, leaving 7 bases between the germline ends. In germline, CDR1 is MDHEN, CDR2 SYDVKM. Together with reference TRBV28 and TRBJ1-5, the CDR3 gives the full variable domain: DVKVTQSSRYLVKRTGEKVFLECVQDMDHENMFWYRQDPGLGLRLIYFSYDVKMKEKGDIPEGYSVSREKKERFSLILESASTNQTSMYLCASSRPGNQPQHFGDGTRLSIL.

This clonotype was found a few times. V gene TRBV7-3 combines with J gene TRBJ2-3, with 8 nucleotides matching TRBD2. V shed 5 bases and J 8 bases; nucleotides not matched to a gene: 21. Germline CDR1 and CDR2: SGHTA and FQGTGA. The CDR3 has 18 residues. CDR3 in DNA: TGTGCCAGCAGCCTCCCCGGTTCTAGCGGGTCGGGGATGGCTACGCAGTATTTT. Protein product: CASSLPGSSGSGMATQYF.

J is TRBJ1-2 and V is TRBV20-1; 8 nucleotides agree with TRBD1. From germline, CDR1 is DFQATT and CDR2 SNEGSKA (reference sequence). CDR3 size: 12 residues. With 3 bases clipped from V and 5 bases from J, the junction kept 2 bases outside the gene matches. The CDR3 sequence is CSARDREYGYTF. In DNA form, the CDR3 reads TGCAGTGCTAGGGACAGGGAATATGGCTACACCTTC.

This clonotype was seen more than once but under ten times. The chain uses TRBV6-2 or TRBV6-3 and TRBJ1-2, with a weak D call TRBD1 (5 bases). The V gene lost 5 bases and the J gene lost 5 bases, with 12 bases spanning the gap. CDR3 size: 13 residues. Germline lookup yields CDR1 MNHEY and CDR2 SVGEGT. The CDR3 region has the DNA TGTGCCAGCAGTCGTGGGACGGAATATGGCTACACCTTC. Translation gives CASSRGTEYGYTF.

The chain has TRBV3-1 and TRBJ1-6; perhaps TRBD1 as D (5 bases). Trimming left V 0 bases short and J 9 bases short, with 12 bases between. The CDR3 loop spans 15 amino acids. Per germline, CDR1 LGHDT and CDR2 YNNKEL (reference sequence). CDR3 sequence (DNA): TGTGCCAGCAGCCAAGAACAGGTCGGTTCTTCACCCCTCCACTTT. Amino acids: CASSQEQVGSSPLHF.

This clonotype was detected only a few times. The V gene is TRBV29-1, the J gene TRBJ2-7, with D perhaps TRBD1 or TRBD2 (6 bases each). The CDR3 is 15 amino acids. Germline loops: CDR1 SQVTM, CDR2 ANQGSEA. Deletions cut 2 bases from V and 4 bases from J, with 18 bases between. The CDR3 bases are TGCAGCGTTGAAAGGGGGAGGCGCGAATCATACGAGCAGTACTTC. It codes for CSVERGRRESYEQYF.

At least ten counts were recorded for this clonotype. The chain is built from TRBV12-3 or TRBV12-4 and TRBJ1-5; a possible D gene is TRBD1 (6 bases). The CDR3 has 15 amino acids. Between the trimmed V and J ends, which lost 3 bases and 2 bases, there was a span of 11 bases. Here the CDR3 reads CASSFLGAGNQPQHF. CDR3 in DNA: TGTGCCAGCAGTTTCCTGGGGGCTGGCAATCAGCCCCAGCATTTT.

This clonotype has at least ten counts. The chain links TRBV11-2 to TRBJ2-7; 7 bases match TRBD2. V shed 5 bases and J 3 bases; nucleotides not matched to a gene: 4. Germline V gene data show CDR1 as SGHAT and CDR2 as FQNNGV. The CDR3 length is 13 residues. The CDR3 nucleotides are TGTGCCAGCAGCCGCGGGGGTTACTACGAGCAGTACTTC. It codes for CASSRGGYYEQYF.

The table lists this clonotype with many counts. The genes are TRBV12-3 or TRBV12-4 and TRBJ2-7; D is unresolved. Trimming pared 6 bases from V and 1 base from J, leaving 7 bases between. The CDR3 consists of 12 residues. Here the CDR3 DNA reads TGTGCCAGCAGACGAGAATCCTACGAGCAGTACTTC. Translation gives CASRRESYEQYF.

This sequence joins TRBV27 and TRBJ2-1; 10 bases map to TRBD1. From germline, CDR1 is MNHEY and CDR2 SMNVEV (reference sequence). CDR3 length: 13 residues. J gave up 7 bases and V 6 bases, and 3 bases lay outside the gene matches. The chain's CDR3 is CASSMDRGNEQFF. As DNA, the CDR3 is TGTGCCAGCAGCATGGACAGGGGGAATGAGCAGTTCTTC.

Many counts were recorded for this clonotype. The gene calls are TRBV12-3 or TRBV12-4 and TRBJ1-4; 10 nucleotides match TRBD1. There are 13 residues in the CDR3. The V and J ends lost 8 bases and 7 bases, in that order; junction bases with no gene match: 4. The DNA of the CDR3 is TGTGCCAGCGACAGGGGGCGTCCTGAAAAACTGTTTTTT. Translating it yields CASDRGRPEKLFF.

V gene TRBV19 combines with J gene TRBJ1-1, with D possibly matching TRBD1 (6 bases). The V and J ends lost 10 bases and 5 bases respectively, with 11 bases between them. The germline V gene encodes CDR1 LNHDA and CDR2 SQIVND (reference sequence). CDR3 size: 11 residues. The CDR3 nucleotides read TGTGCCAACCCGACAGGAACTGAAGCTTTCTTT. Translation gives CANPTGTEAFF.

The chain recombines TRBV6-2 or TRBV6-3 with TRBJ2-4; 7 nucleotides agree with TRBD1. This CDR3 contains 16 residues. The junction had 10 bases not matched to a gene; V was cut back by 8 bases and J by 0 bases. Germline V gene sequence: CDR1 MNHEY, CDR2 SVGEGT. The CDR3: CASRAHRGRAKNIQYF. In nucleotides, the CDR3 is TGTGCCAGCCGGGCCCACAGGGGAAGAGCCAAAAACATTCAGTACTTC.

The rearrangement joins TRBV27 to TRBJ1-5, with a weak D call TRBD1 (5 bases). The germline gives CDR1 MNHEY, CDR2 SMNVEV (reference sequence). The CDR3 is 14 residues long. V lost 0 bases and J lost 6, with 9 bases in between. The CDR3 sequence is CASSLSEGTQPQHF. In DNA, the CDR3 is TGTGCCAGCAGTTTATCGGAGGGGACTCAGCCCCAGCATTTT.